Below are 15 T cell receptor beta chains sequenced from a single sample in a study of neoadjuvant anti-PD-1 for oral cavity cancer. The repertoire was sequenced with immunoSEQ multiplex PCR; TCRdb's copy has only in-frame clones and lacks some. Among thousands of clones listed, 60% to 80% were seen once. Time point indicated: after neoadjuvant nivolumab, at surgical resection. Material: PBMCs, obtained after nivolumab (anti-PD-1) treatment. The source is a person aged 40 to 85 with oral cavity squamous cell carcinoma.

The chain recombines TRBV6-5 with TRBJ2-1; 7 bases align to TRBD1. Germline values: CDR1 MNHEY, CDR2 SVGAGI. CDR3 length: 15 residues. The V and J ends lost 6 bases and 0 bases, in that order; junction bases with no gene match: 5. The DNA for the CDR3 is TGTGCCAGCAGCCCCAGGGGGAGCTCCTACAATGAGCAGTTCTTC. The encoded protein is CASSPRGSSYNEQFF.

The chain employs TRBV6-4 and TRBJ2-6; no definite D call. This CDR3 is built from 15 residues. Germline CDR1 reads MRHNA; CDR2 reads SNTAGT. V shed 5 bases and J shed 2 bases, with 10 bases lying between them. The CDR3 DNA sequence: TGTGCCAGCAGTCCGGAGACAACTGGGGCCAACGTCCTGACTTTC. Encoded protein: CASSPETTGANVLTF.

V gene TRBV7-2 combines with J gene TRBJ2-7; TRBD2 aligns across 10 bases. The ends lost 3 bases at V and 4 bases at J; junction bases unmatched: 3. The CDR3 length is 14 residues. Germline V gene data show CDR1 as SGHTA and CDR2 as FQGNSA. CDR3 sequence: CASSFSSGGYEQYF. The DNA for the CDR3 is TGTGCCAGCAGCTTTTCTAGCGGGGGTTACGAGCAGTACTTC.

The chain links TRBV30 to TRBJ2-7, with D unresolved. The CDR3 runs to 14 residues. V was trimmed by 0 bases and J by 6 bases, leaving 15 bases between them. The germline gives CDR1 GTSNPN, CDR2 SVGIG (reference sequence). The CDR3 is CAWSVASFRGEQYF. In nucleotides, the CDR3 is TGTGCCTGGAGTGTGGCTTCTTTCCGAGGCGAGCAGTACTTC.

This clone was picked up a small number of times. The chain uses TRBV2 and TRBJ1-1, with a tentative D call TRBD1 (6 bases). The CDR3 spans 15 residues. CDR1 SNHLY and CDR2 FYNNEI come from the germline V gene. V was shortened by 8 bases and J by 1 base, with 17 bases between the two germline ends. DNA of the CDR3: TGTGCCAGCCGAGACAGGCTCCTGGGGAACACTGAAGCTTTCTTT. Its translation is CASRDRLLGNTEAFF.

In this sample, this clone turned up a few times. The rearrangement uses TRBV2 and TRBJ2-3; 7 bases agree with TRBD1. V lost 5 bases to trimming and J lost 1 base; unmatched junction nucleotides: 3. CDR3 size: 14 residues. Germline CDR1 and CDR2: SNHLY and FYNNEI. CDR3: CASSFDRGTDTQYF. The CDR3, as DNA: TGTGCCAGCAGTTTCGACAGGGGCACAGATACGCAGTATTTT.

The V gene is TRBV19, the J gene TRBJ2-3; no reliable D call. The CDR3 is 16 residues long. Germline CDR1 reads LNHDA; CDR2 reads SQIVND (reference sequence). Trimming took 5 bases from V and 0 from J, leaving 15 bases between them. The CDR3 spells CASSPATQRSTDTQYF. The CDR3 bases are TGTGCCAGTAGTCCAGCGACACAGAGAAGCACAGATACGCAGTATTTT.

V usage is TRBV5-1 and J usage is TRBJ2-3; 16 positions match TRBD2. V trimming: 4 bases; J trimming: 5 bases; junction bases outside the gene matches: 10. The CDR3 spans 18 residues. Germline V CDR1 and CDR2: SGHRS, YFSETQ. The CDR3 reads CASSAGLAGGLSGDTQYF. The CDR3 DNA follows: TGCGCCAGCAGCGCGGGACTAGCGGGGGGGCTGTCAGGAGATACGCAGTATTTT. The full variable domain, in which reference TRBV5-1 and TRBJ2-3 provide the parts outside the CDR3, is KAGVTQTPRYLIKTRGQQVTLSCSPISGHRSVSWYQQTPGQGLQFLFEYFSETQRNKGNFPGRFSGRQFSNSRSEMNVSTLELGDSALYLCASSAGLAGGLSGDTQYFGPGTRLTVL.

This chain joins TRBV27 and TRBJ1-1; 9 positions agree with TRBD1. Looked up from germline, CDR1 is MNHEY and CDR2 is SMNVEV (reference sequence). The CDR3 contains 16 residues. Trimming removed 5 bases from V and 4 bases from J; junction bases left unmatched: 11. CDR3 amino acids: CASSKGTGTLLTEAFF. In DNA form, the CDR3 reads TGTGCCAGCAGTAAAGGGACAGGGACCCTTCTCACTGAAGCTTTCTTT.

The chain joins TRBV5-1 to TRBJ2-7; possibly TRBD1 for D (5 bases). CDR1 and CDR2 (germline): SGHRS, YFSETQ. The V and J ends lost 4 bases and 4 bases respectively, with 9 bases between them. This CDR3 spans 12 amino acids. CDR3 DNA sequence: TGCGCCAGCAGCGATCAGGGTTACGAGCAGTACTTC. Its translation is CASSDQGYEQYF.

CDR3 sequence reads: CASSQRGLGTEAFF. The CDR3 bases are TGCGCCAGCAGCCAAAGGGGTTTGGGCACTGAAGCTTTCTTT. The chain couples TRBV4-1 to TRBJ1-1; tentative D call: TRBD1 (5 bases). CDR3 length: 14 residues. The germline V gene encodes CDR1 MGHRA and CDR2 YSYEKL. V was clipped by 2 bases and J by 4 bases, with 11 bases between them.

The CDR3: CASSLIGLAGVLVGDTQYF. The CDR3 nucleotides are TGTGCCAGCAGCTTAATTGGACTAGCGGGGGTTTTGGTGGGAGATACGCAGTATTTT. This chain joins TRBV7-2 and TRBJ2-3; 13 nucleotides agree with TRBD2. Trimming took 2 bases from V and 5 from J; bases not matched to a gene: 13. This CDR3 region has 19 residues. Germline V gene sequence: CDR1 SGHTA, CDR2 FQGNSA.

The V gene is TRBV28, the J gene TRBJ1-5; 7 positions match TRBD1. Germline V gene lookup returns CDR1 MDHEN and CDR2 SYDVKM. J was trimmed by 1 base and V by 5 bases; bases with no gene match: 8. This CDR3 contains 16 residues. This CDR3 reads CASSPQGPVSNQPQHF. CDR3 in DNA: TGTGCCAGCAGTCCACAGGGGCCCGTCAGCAATCAGCCCCAGCATTTT.

This clone was seen a few times. The rearrangement joins TRBV7-8 to TRBJ1-2, with no clear D. The germline CDR1 and CDR2 sequences are SGHVS and FQNEAQ. Trimming removed 5 bases at V and 3 bases at J, with 13 bases between. The CDR3 is made up of 14 amino acids. CDR3 residues: CASSLGVRDYGYTF. In DNA form, the CDR3 reads TGTGCCAGCAGCCTAGGAGTCCGGGACTATGGCTACACCTTC.

The rearrangement uses TRBV4-3 and TRBJ2-7; 7 bases are shared with TRBD1. The CDR3 totals 13 residues. Germline V gene data show CDR1 as LGHNA and CDR2 as YSLEER. With 5 bases clipped from V and 6 bases from J, the junction kept 7 bases outside the gene matches. CDR3 amino acids: CASSTRQGSEQYF. CDR3 bases: TGCGCCAGCAGCACCCGACAGGGCAGCGAGCAGTACTTC.